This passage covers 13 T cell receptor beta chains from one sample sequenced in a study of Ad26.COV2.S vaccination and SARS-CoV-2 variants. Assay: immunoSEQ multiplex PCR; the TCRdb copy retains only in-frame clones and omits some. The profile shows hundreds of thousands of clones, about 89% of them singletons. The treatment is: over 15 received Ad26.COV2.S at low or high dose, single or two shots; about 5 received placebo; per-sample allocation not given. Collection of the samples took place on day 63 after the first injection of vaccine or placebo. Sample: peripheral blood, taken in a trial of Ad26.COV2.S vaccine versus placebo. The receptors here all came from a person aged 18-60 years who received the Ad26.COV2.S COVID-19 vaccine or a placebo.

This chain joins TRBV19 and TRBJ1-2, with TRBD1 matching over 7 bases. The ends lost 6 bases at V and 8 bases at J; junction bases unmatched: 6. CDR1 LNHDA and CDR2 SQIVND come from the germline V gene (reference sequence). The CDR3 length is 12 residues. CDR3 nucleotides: TGTGCCAGTAGCCGACCGGGACAGGGCTACACCTTC. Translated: CASSRPGQGYTF.

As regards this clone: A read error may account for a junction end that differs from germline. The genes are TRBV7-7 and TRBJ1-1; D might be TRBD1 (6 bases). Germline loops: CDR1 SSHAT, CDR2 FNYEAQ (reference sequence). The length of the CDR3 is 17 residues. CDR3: CASSLALSGQKNTEAFF. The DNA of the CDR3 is TGTGCTAGCAGCTTAGCGCTATCAGGACAGAAAAACACTGAAGCTTTCTTT. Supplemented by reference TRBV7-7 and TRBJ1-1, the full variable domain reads GAGVSQSPRYKVTKRGQDVTLRCDPISSHATLYWYQQALGQGPEFLTYFNYEAQPDKSGLPSDRFSAERPEGSISTLTIQRTEQRDSAMYRCASSLALSGQKNTEAFFGQGTRLTVV.

The CDR3 is CASSSPGQGSYEQYF. CDR3 in DNA: TGTGCCAGCAGCTCGCCGGGACAGGGGTCCTACGAGCAGTACTTC. V usage is TRBV7-2 and J usage is TRBJ2-7; 10 bases are shared with TRBD1. V trimming: 4 bases; J trimming: 1 base; junction bases outside the gene matches: 4. Germline V lookup: CDR1 SGHTA, CDR2 FQGNSA. This CDR3 has 15 residues.

The CDR3 spells CAWSPDRKVYGYTF. The DNA for the CDR3 is TGTGCCTGGAGTCCCGACAGGAAAGTCTATGGCTACACCTTC. J is TRBJ1-2 and V is TRBV30, with D perhaps TRBD1 (6 bases). Germline CDR1 is GTSNPN and CDR2 is SVGIG (reference sequence). Between the trimmed V and J ends, which lost 2 bases and 4 bases, there was a span of 14 bases. This CDR3 is 14 amino acids long. The complete variable domain, with remaining parts taken from reference TRBV30 and TRBJ1-2, reads SQTIHQWPATLVQPVGSPLSLECTVEGTSNPNLYWYRQAAGRGLQLLFYSVGIGQISSEVPQNLSASRPQDRQFILSSKKLLLSDSGFYLCAWSPDRKVYGYTFGSGTRLTVV.

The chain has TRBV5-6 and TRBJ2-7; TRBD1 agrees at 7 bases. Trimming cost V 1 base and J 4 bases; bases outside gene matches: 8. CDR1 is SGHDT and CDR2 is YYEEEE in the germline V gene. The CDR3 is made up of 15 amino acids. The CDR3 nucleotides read TGTGCCAGCAGCTTGCCCCAGACAGGGCTGTACGAGCAGTACTTC. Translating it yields CASSLPQTGLYEQYF.

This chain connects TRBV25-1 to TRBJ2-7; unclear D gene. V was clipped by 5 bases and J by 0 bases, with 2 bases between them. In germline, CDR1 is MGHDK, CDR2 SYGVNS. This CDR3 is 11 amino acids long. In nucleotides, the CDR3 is TGTGCCAGCAGTTCCTCCTACGAGCAGTACTTC. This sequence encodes CASSSSYEQYF.

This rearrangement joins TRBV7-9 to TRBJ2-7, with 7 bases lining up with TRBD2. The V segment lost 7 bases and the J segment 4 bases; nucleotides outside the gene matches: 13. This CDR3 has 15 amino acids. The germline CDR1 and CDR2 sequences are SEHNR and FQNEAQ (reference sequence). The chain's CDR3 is CASTSGRDFSYEQYF. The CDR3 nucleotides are TGTGCCAGCACCTCTGGGAGGGACTTCTCATACGAGCAGTACTTC.

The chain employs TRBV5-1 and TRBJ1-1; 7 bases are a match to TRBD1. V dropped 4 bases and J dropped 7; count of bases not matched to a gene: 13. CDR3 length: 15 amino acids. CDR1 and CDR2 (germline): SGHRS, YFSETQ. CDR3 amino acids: CASSPVDRAPNEAFF. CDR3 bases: TGCGCCAGCAGCCCCGTCGACAGGGCCCCAAATGAAGCTTTCTTT.

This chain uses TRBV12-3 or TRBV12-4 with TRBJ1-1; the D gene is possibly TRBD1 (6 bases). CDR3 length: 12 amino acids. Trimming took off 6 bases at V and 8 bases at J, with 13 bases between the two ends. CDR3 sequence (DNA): TGTGCCAGCAGCCGAGGACAGCGCGAAGCTTTCTTT. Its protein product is CASSRGQREAFF.

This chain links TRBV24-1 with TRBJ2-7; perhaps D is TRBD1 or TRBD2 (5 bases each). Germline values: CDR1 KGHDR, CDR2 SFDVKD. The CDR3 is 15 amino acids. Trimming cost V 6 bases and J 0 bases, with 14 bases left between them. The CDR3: CATSSPPGTSYEQYF. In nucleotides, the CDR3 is TGTGCCACCAGTTCACCCCCGGGGACCTCCTACGAGCAGTACTTC.

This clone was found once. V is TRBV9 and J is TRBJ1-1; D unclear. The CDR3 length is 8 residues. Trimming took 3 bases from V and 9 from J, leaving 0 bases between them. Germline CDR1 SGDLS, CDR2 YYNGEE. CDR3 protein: CASSEAFF. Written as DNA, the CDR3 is TGTGCCAGCAGCGAAGCTTTCTTT.

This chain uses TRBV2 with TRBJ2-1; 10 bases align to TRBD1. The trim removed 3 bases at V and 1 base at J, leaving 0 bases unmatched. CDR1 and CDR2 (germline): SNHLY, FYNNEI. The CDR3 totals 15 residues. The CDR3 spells CASSEDRGSYNEQFF. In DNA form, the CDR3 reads TGTGCCAGCAGTGAGGACAGGGGGTCCTACAATGAGCAGTTCTTC.

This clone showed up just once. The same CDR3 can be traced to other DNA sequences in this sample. The CDR3 bases are TGTGCCAGCTCACCTCCGGGACAGGGGGGTGAAAAACTGTTTTTT. This sequence encodes CASSPPGQGGEKLFF. V gene TRBV18 combines with J gene TRBJ1-4, with 11 bases that match TRBD1. The CDR3 has 15 residues. The ends lost 3 bases at V and 7 bases at J; junction bases unmatched: 4. Germline loops: CDR1 KGHSH, CDR2 LQKENI.